This T cell receptor (beta chain) was sequenced for a study of cytomegalovirus exposure and HLA in healthy donors. Overall study results and limits: In a later analysis, HLA-associated beta chains showed higher expansion and lower generation probabilities than comparable chains. According to a later analysis, donors in an Asian-associated ancestry cluster reportedly had fewer N-insertions than the roughly 720-donor mean.

The PCR used 60 Vbeta and 13 Jbeta primers. The protocol was immunoSEQ multiplex PCR, while the TCRdb copy is restricted to in-frame clones and leaves out a portion. The sample has some 130,000 clones; 65% to 90% are singletons. V lost 2 bases and J 3 bases, leaving 11 bases between the germline ends. The length of the CDR3 is 14 residues. Germline V gene data show CDR1 as SNHLY and CDR2 as FYNNEI. Regarding donors, all were healthy bone marrow donors. Of note for this clone: The antigen remains unidentified.

The TCR comes from a girl aged 2 to 9 in good health and CMV-seronegative. The chain employs TRBV2 and TRBJ2-7; no clear D gene. Sequenced material: PBMCs. The CDR3 is CASSESATGYEQYF. The CDR3 DNA reads as TGTGCCAGCAGTGAAAGTGCAACGGGCTACGAGCAGTACTTC.